Included here is one T cell receptor (beta chain) sequence, with context. This clonotype was seen ten or more times. Its target antigen remains unknown. No base quality information exists; no much larger clone differs at one position. Read against the paper, the sample's treatment or condition label means: allogeneic hematopoietic cell transplantation with graft depleted of TCRalphabeta T cells and CD19 B cells. TCRalphabeta/CD19-depleted allogeneic hematopoietic cell grafts were given to the transplant recipients, all of whom were children. Receptor libraries were prepared by PCR. This sample was sequenced with an Illumina HiSeq 2500. TCR library preparation used molecular barcoding, with unique molecular identifiers applied to normalize quantification of the TCRbeta repertoire. TCRdb's own reprocessing of the public reads used fastp at Q25 and MiXCR and kept productive beta chains. Entries are consolidated by CDR3 protein sequence, retaining the most common genes and DNA. This sample holds 670,000 or so distinct CDR3 sequences; around 14% were observed only once. The ten top clones hold around 0.79% of the sample.

The source of the sample is a study of T-cell reconstitution after alpha-beta-depleted transplantation in children (dated by TCRdb to 2016 to 2017). Notes on the research overall: Using TCR repertoire profiling, the study followed T-cell immune reconstitution in a quantitative way in children after TCRalphabeta/CD19-depleted allogeneic hematopoietic cell transplantation. Points the paper makes about the study in general: Over subsequent months, a decline in hyperexpanded clone frequencies was noted, and after one year, T-cell counts and TCRbeta diversity were mostly ascribed to newly produced T cells. The high TCRbeta diversity at day 60 in some patients was ascribed to recipient T cells and intrathymic progenitors that had survived conditioning. Apparently early alphabetaT-cell count recovery about two months after transplant reportedly relied on only several hundred rapidly expanded clones derived from non-depleted graft cells.

The CDR3 sequence holds 13 residues, the cysteine and phenylalanine included. Of the read, only the CDR3 DNA is kept; its 39 bases are in frame from base 1. The germline V gene specifies MDHEN as CDR1 and SYDVKM as CDR2. Between the V and J ends, shortened by 3 bases and 7 bases respectively, the junction contains 12 bases. The starting material was PBMCs, obtained before TCRalphabeta/CD19-depleted stem cell transplant. The source is a girl aged 2 to 10 with congenital amegakaryocytic thrombocytopenia, due to receive a stem cell transplant. This sequence uses TRBV28 and TRBJ1-2; a weak D assignment points to TRBD1 (6 bases agree). In nucleotides, the sequence is TGTGCCAGCAGTTTTCAGGGGCGACGTGGCTACACCTTC. This sequence encodes CASSFQGRRGYTF.